This T cell receptor beta chain was profiled in a study of blood T cell repertoires in COVID-19. This clone showed up just a few times. This table comes from immunoSEQ multiplex PCR, and its TCRdb copy is limited to in-frame clones, with some not included. The table includes about 170,000 clones, approximately 85% detected once. The germline V and J ends were trimmed by 4 bases and 6 bases, with 16 bases remaining between them. Germline V gene lookup returns CDR1 SGDLS and CDR2 YYNGEE. There are 15 residues in the CDR3. The chain has TRBV9 and TRBJ2-2, with D possibly being TRBD1 (5 bases). This clonotype was sampled from an elderly woman with COVID-19, enrolled during active disease. Sequenced input: peripheral blood. CDR3 nucleotide sequence: TGTGCCAGCAGCCCTCCGGTGGGGCGTCCCGGGGAGCTGTTTTTT. It specifies CASSPPVGRPGELFF.